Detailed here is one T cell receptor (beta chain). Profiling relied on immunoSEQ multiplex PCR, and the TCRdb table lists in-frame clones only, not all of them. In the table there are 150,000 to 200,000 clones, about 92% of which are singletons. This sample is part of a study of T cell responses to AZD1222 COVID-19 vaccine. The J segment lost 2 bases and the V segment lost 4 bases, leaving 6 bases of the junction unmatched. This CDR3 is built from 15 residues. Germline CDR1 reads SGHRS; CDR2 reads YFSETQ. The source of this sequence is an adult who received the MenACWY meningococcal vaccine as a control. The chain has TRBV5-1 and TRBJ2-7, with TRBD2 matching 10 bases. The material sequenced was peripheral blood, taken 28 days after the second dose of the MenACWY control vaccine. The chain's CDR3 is CASSTALAGAYEQYF. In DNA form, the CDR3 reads TGCGCCAGCAGCACCGCTCTAGCGGGGGCCTACGAGCAGTACTTC.